The 18 T cell receptor beta chains listed next were all sequenced from one sample in a study of blood T cell repertoires in COVID-19. Using immunoSEQ multiplex PCR, the repertoire was profiled, and TCRdb retains in-frame clones only, with some absent. The sample shows under 200,000 clones, around four fifths of them seen only once. The sample taken for sequencing was PBMCs or T cells enriched from blood (not recorded which). The receptors were gathered from a man aged 45-60 years who had recovered from COVID-19.

The sample holds a few counts of this clone. The V and J genes are TRBV2 and TRBJ1-3; D is ambiguous. Looked up from germline, CDR1 is SNHLY and CDR2 is FYNNEI. The CDR3 is 14 residues long. Trimming removed 6 bases at V and 0 bases at J, with 9 bases between. CDR3 protein: CASSAEGSGNTIYF. The DNA for the CDR3 is TGTGCCAGCAGCGCCGAGGGCTCTGGAAACACCATATATTTT. The full variable domain, its missing parts supplied by reference TRBV2 and TRBJ1-3, is EPEVTQTPSHQVTQMGQEVILRCVPISNHLYFYWYRQILGQKVEFLVSFYNNEISEKSEIFDDQFSVERPDGSNFTLKIRSTKLEDSAMYFCASSAEGSGNTIYFGEGSWLTVV.

This chain links TRBV23-1 with TRBJ2-7, with TRBD2 as a possible D gene (5 bases). TRBV23-1 has ORF status, its function being uncertain. Between the trimmed V and J ends, which lost 1 base and 0 bases, there was a span of 13 bases. This CDR3 comprises 16 residues. The chain's CDR3 is CASSQFRRTSSYEQYF. The CDR3 DNA is TGCGCCAGCAGTCAATTTCGGAGGACCAGCTCCTACGAGCAGTACTTC.

As to this clone: The junction and the germline gene differ at one end; a read error may be behind it. The chain links TRBV20-1 to TRBJ1-2; possibly TRBD1 for D (5 bases). Germline V gene data show CDR1 as DFQATT and CDR2 as SNEGSKA (reference sequence). The CDR3 spans 11 residues. CDR3 amino acids: CSAFPKTVGGF. CDR3 nucleotide sequence: TGCAGTGCCTTCCCTAAGACAGTCGGGGGGTTC.

This chain connects TRBV3-1 (or the pseudogene TRBV3-2) to TRBJ2-7, with TRBD1 matching 7 bases. Trimming at V came to 1 base and at J to 4 bases, leaving 7 bases not matched to a gene. This CDR3 is built from 15 residues. CDR1 and CDR2 (germline): LGHDT, YNNKEL (reference sequence). The DNA of the CDR3 is TGTGCCAGCAGCCAAGGGACAGGACGGGGTTACGAGCAGTACTTC. This codes for CASSQGTGRGYEQYF.

This clone appeared once. This chain uses TRBV5-4 with TRBJ2-3, with 7 bases matching TRBD1. Germline values: CDR1 SGHNT, CDR2 YYREEE (reference sequence). V was pared by 3 bases and J by 4 bases, with 5 bases of the junction left unmatched. The CDR3 sequence is 14 residues long. The CDR3 loop is CASSSRQGSDTQYF. In DNA, the CDR3 is TGTGCCAGCAGCTCAAGACAGGGTTCAGATACGCAGTATTTT.

J is TRBJ2-5 and V is TRBV7-9, with D possibly matching TRBD1 (5 bases). The CDR3 covers 15 residues. Germline lookup yields CDR1 SEHNR and CDR2 FQNEAQ (reference sequence). V shed 3 bases and J shed 0 bases, with 11 bases lying between them. In nucleotides, the CDR3 is TGTGCCAGCAGCTTCAGGGCAGGGTACCAAGAGACCCAGTACTTC. Translation gives CASSFRAGYQETQYF.

This clone was seen only a few times. V gene TRBV4-3 combines with J gene TRBJ2-7; TRBD2 is a possible D gene (5 bases). CDR1 LGHNA and CDR2 YSLEER come from the germline V gene. The CDR3 contains 15 residues. The V end lost 0 bases, the J end lost 3 bases, and 12 bases lay between the germline ends. The DNA for the CDR3 is TGCGCCAGCAGCCAAGATCAAGGACTTTACTACGAGCAGTACTTC. Translated, it gives CASSQDQGLYYEQYF.

V gene TRBV21-1 combines with J gene TRBJ1-3; TRBD1, the D gene given by the table, was not confirmed from the DNA. TRBV21-1 is a known pseudogene. This CDR3 comprises 17 residues. In DNA form, the CDR3 reads TGTGCCAGCAGTTTCAGGGCTGTACCGTACTCTGGAAACACCATATATTTT. Translated, it gives CASSFRAVPYSGNTIYF.

V and J are TRBV6-2 or TRBV6-3 and TRBJ2-5; 7 nucleotides line up with TRBD2. Losses at the gene ends were 6 bases for V and 2 bases for J; bases not matched to a gene: 6. CDR3 length: 14 residues. Germline CDR1 and CDR2: MNHEY and SVGEGT. In nucleotides, the CDR3 is TGTGCCAGCAGCTATACTAGCGCGCAAGAGACCCAGTACTTC. Its protein product is CASSYTSAQETQYF.

The chain couples TRBV5-1 to TRBJ2-3, with D perhaps matching TRBD2 (5 bases). The CDR3 consists of 15 residues. Per the germline V gene, CDR1 is SGHRS and CDR2 is YFSETQ. V dropped 6 bases and J dropped 3 bases, with 17 bases sitting between them. The CDR3 sequence is CASTTTGRITDTQYF. CDR3 in DNA: TGCGCCAGCACGACTACCGGACGGATAACAGATACGCAGTATTTT.

The rearrangement joins TRBV9 to TRBJ2-1, with 10 bases that match TRBD2. Unmatched junction bases numbered 1, after V lost 0 bases and J lost 4 bases. CDR3 length: 15 residues. Germline CDR1 reads SGDLS; CDR2 reads YYNGEE. CDR3 loop: CASSVVAGGYNEQFF. CDR3 DNA: TGTGCCAGCAGCGTAGTAGCGGGGGGATACAATGAGCAGTTCTTC.

V usage is TRBV2 and J usage is TRBJ2-7; 7 nucleotides match TRBD1. V was pared by 5 bases and J by 8 bases, with 9 bases of the junction left unmatched. CDR1 and CDR2 from the germline V gene are SNHLY and FYNNEI. The CDR3 has 13 residues. Here the CDR3 DNA reads TGTGCCAGCAGTCCACAGACAGGGTTAAAGCAGTACTTC. The encoded protein is CASSPQTGLKQYF. Full variable domain (rest looked up from reference TRBV2 and TRBJ2-7): EPEVTQTPSHQVTQMGQEVILRCVPISNHLYFYWYRQILGQKVEFLVSFYNNEISEKSEIFDDQFSVERPDGSNFTLKIRSTKLEDSAMYFCASSPQTGLKQYFGPGTRLTVT.

The genes are TRBV19 and TRBJ1-2, with no clear D. The CDR3 has 12 residues. V was clipped by 3 bases and J by 6 bases, with 8 bases between them. In germline, CDR1 is LNHDA, CDR2 SQIVND (reference sequence). CDR3: CASSIEGDGYTF. The CDR3 DNA follows: TGTGCCAGTAGTATCGAGGGTGATGGCTACACCTTC. The entire variable domain, with the rest obtained from reference TRBV19 and TRBJ1-2, is as follows: DGGITQSPKYLFRKEGQNVTLSCEQNLNHDAMYWYRQDPGQGLRLIYYSQIVNDFQKGDIAEGYSVSREKKESFPLTVTSAQKNPTAFYLCASSIEGDGYTFGSGTRLTVV.

This chain joins TRBV5-6 and TRBJ2-6, with D possibly matching TRBD1 (6 bases). The CDR3 is 18 amino acids. Germline-derived CDR1 and CDR2 are SGHDT and YYEEEE. Trimming took off 3 bases at V and 0 bases at J, with 16 bases between the two ends. The CDR3 loop is CASSSVDRGFSGANVLTF. Written as DNA, the CDR3 is TGTGCCAGCAGCTCCGTGGACAGAGGGTTCTCTGGGGCCAACGTCCTGACTTTC.

The J gene is TRBJ1-2, the V gene TRBV3-1 (or the pseudogene TRBV3-2), with 11 bases matching TRBD1. Germline V gene lookup returns CDR1 LGHDT and CDR2 YNNKEL (reference sequence). This CDR3 has 15 residues. With 4 bases clipped from V and 4 bases from J, the junction kept 5 bases outside the gene matches. The DNA for the CDR3 is TGTGCCAGCAGCCTGGACAGGGGGCTTGGCTATGGCTACACCTTC. Translated: CASSLDRGLGYGYTF.

The chain links TRBV28 to TRBJ2-7, with a weak D call TRBD1 (6 bases). V shed 4 bases and J shed 8 bases, with 15 bases lying between them. Germline lookup yields CDR1 MDHEN and CDR2 SYDVKM. This CDR3 region has 13 residues. The CDR3 sequence: CASSSTGLGKQYF. The CDR3 DNA sequence: TGTGCCAGCAGTTCGACAGGTCTCGGTAAGCAGTACTTC.

The chain links TRBV5-5 to TRBJ1-6; D possibly corresponds to TRBD1 (5 bases). Germline V gives CDR1 SGHKS, CDR2 YYEKEE (reference sequence). V dropped 6 bases and J dropped 0 bases, with 19 bases sitting between them. CDR3 size: 18 residues. The CDR3 region is CASTPTQGASSYNSPLHF. The CDR3 DNA is TGTGCCAGCACCCCTACTCAGGGTGCGAGCTCCTATAATTCACCCCTCCACTTT.

This sequence joins TRBV7-8 and TRBJ2-5, with 8 bases fitting TRBD2. In germline, CDR1 is SGHVS, CDR2 FQNEAQ. This CDR3 spans 16 amino acids. Unmatched junction bases numbered 14, after V lost 1 base and J lost 10 bases. The CDR3 DNA sequence: TGTGCCAGCAGCTTAGTATCGCTACTAGCGGACCGTGGCCAGTACTTC. Amino acid sequence: CASSLVSLLADRGQYF.